One sample yielded the 18 T cell receptor beta chains listed below, sequenced in a study of long-term antiretroviral therapy in people with HIV. Assay version v3.0 of immunoSEQ was used, and it was run at survey level. Assay: immunoSEQ multiplex PCR; the TCRdb copy retains only in-frame clones and omits some. The data contain about 16,000 clones, roughly 80% of them singletons. This sample comprised unsorted PBMCs, obtained less than 1.3 years before starting antiretroviral therapy. Receptors originate from a man aged 30-40 years with HIV.

V usage is TRBV7-9 and J usage is TRBJ2-4; D is tentatively TRBD1 or TRBD2 (5 bases each). The CDR3 runs to 14 residues. CDR1 is SEHNR and CDR2 is FQNEAQ in the germline V gene (reference sequence). Trimming took off 5 bases at V and 8 bases at J, with 16 bases between the two ends. CDR3 DNA: TGTGCCAGCAGCGGGGGTGGGCAGGGATACATTCAGTACTTC. This gives the protein CASSGGGQGYIQYF. Full variable domain (missing parts from reference TRBV7-9 and TRBJ2-4): DTGVSQNPRHKITKRGQNVTFRCDPISEHNRLYWYRQTLGQGPEFLTYFQNEAQLEKSRLLSDRFSAERPKGSFSTLEIQRTEQGDSAMYLCASSGGGQGYIQYFGAGTRLSVL.

The chain is built from TRBV7-9 and TRBJ1-4; D is possibly TRBD1 (5 bases). The CDR3 consists of 12 residues. Trimming removed 5 bases at V and 13 bases at J, with 14 bases between. CDR1 SEHNR and CDR2 FQNEAQ come from the germline V gene (reference sequence). This CDR3 reads CASSTLDGALFF. CDR3 coding DNA: TGTGCCAGCAGCACACTGGACGGGGCACTGTTTTTT.

This clone was detected a few times. The V and J genes are TRBV4-1 and TRBJ2-7; D perhaps matches TRBD2 (5 bases). Trimming cost V 2 bases and J 2 bases, with 7 bases left between them. In germline, CDR1 is MGHRA, CDR2 YSYEKL. The CDR3 covers 13 residues. DNA of the CDR3: TGCGCCAGCAGCCAAATGAGGGCCTACGAGCAGTACTTC. Translation gives CASSQMRAYEQYF.

This rearrangement joins TRBV5-6 to TRBJ2-3; tentative D call: TRBD1 (7 bases). Germline loops: CDR1 SGHDT, CDR2 YYEEEE. V lost 2 bases, J lost 6 bases, and 25 bases lay in between. The CDR3 is 18 amino acids. The CDR3 loop reads CASSFVKNFGEDRDTQYF. The CDR3 coding sequence is TGTGCCAGCAGCTTCGTTAAGAATTTCGGGGAGGACAGGGATACGCAGTATTTT. Drawing the rest from reference TRBV5-6 and TRBJ2-3, the complete variable domain is DAGVTQSPTHLIKTRGQQVTLRCSPKSGHDTVSWYQQALGQGPQFIFQYYEEEERQRGNFPDRFSGHQFPNYSSELNVNALLLGDSALYLCASSFVKNFGEDRDTQYFGPGTRLTVL.

This rearrangement joins TRBV7-3 to TRBJ2-3; 12 nucleotides align to TRBD2. Germline lookup yields CDR1 SGHTA and CDR2 FQGTGA. This CDR3 has 15 residues. The V segment lost 6 bases and the J segment 6 bases; nucleotides outside the gene matches: 7. CDR3 in amino acids: CASRPTGTSGDTQYF. CDR3 DNA: TGTGCCAGCAGACCAACCGGGACTAGCGGGGATACGCAGTATTTT.

The chain is built from TRBV7-3 and TRBJ2-3, with 7 bases matching TRBD2. CDR1 is SGHTA and CDR2 is FQGTGA in the germline V gene. CDR3 size: 14 residues. With 4 bases clipped from V and 2 bases from J, the junction kept 3 bases outside the gene matches. In DNA, the CDR3 is TGTGCCAGCAGCTCTAGGGACTACACAGATACGCAGTATTTT. Its protein product is CASSSRDYTDTQYF.

The CDR3 loop reads CASSSVPGRVEKLFF. Here the CDR3 DNA reads TGTGCCAGCAGCTCCGTACCGGGAAGGGTCGAAAAACTGTTTTTT. V is TRBV7-8 and J is TRBJ1-4; no definite D call. The germline CDR1 and CDR2 sequences are SGHVS and FQNEAQ. V was clipped by 4 bases and J by 8 bases, with 17 bases between them. The CDR3 covers 15 residues. The whole variable domain, filled in from reference TRBV7-8 and TRBJ1-4, reads GAGVSQSPRYKVAKRGQDVALRCDPISGHVSLFWYQQALGQGPEFLTYFQNEAQLDKSGLPSDRFFAERPEGSVSTLKIQRTQQEDSAVYLCASSSVPGRVEKLFFGSGTQLSVL.

This clone was seen once. V gene TRBV10-1 combines with J gene TRBJ2-5; D assignment may be TRBD1 or TRBD2 (7 bases each). V shed 10 bases and J shed 7 bases, with 19 bases lying between them. CDR1 and CDR2 (germline): WNHNN, SYGVQD (reference sequence). This CDR3 has 13 amino acids. CDR3 in amino acids: CATAGQTSWTQYF. For the CDR3, the DNA is TGCGCCACAGCGGGACAGACAAGTTGGACCCAGTACTTC.

This clone occurred a few times. V gene TRBV6-1 combines with J gene TRBJ2-3, with unresolved D. Germline assignment: CDR1 MNHNS and CDR2 SASEGT. V lost 2 bases to trimming and J lost 2 bases, with 11 bases between them. The length of the CDR3 is 15 residues. The CDR3 spells CASSERLYSTDTQYF. In DNA, the CDR3 is TGTGCCAGCAGTGAAAGGTTGTATTCCACAGATACGCAGTATTTT.

CDR3: CASSLGTANQPQHF. In DNA, the CDR3 is TGTGCCAGCAGTTTGGGGACAGCTAATCAGCCCCAGCATTTT. The V call is TRBV27, the J call TRBJ1-5; 7 bases are a match to TRBD1. Losses at the gene ends were 3 bases for V and 4 bases for J; bases not matched to a gene: 3. The CDR3 is 14 amino acids. Germline V CDR1 and CDR2: MNHEY, SMNVEV (reference sequence).

This clone was counted only a few times. The chain carries TRBV5-1 and TRBJ2-2, with D hard to call. V lost 0 bases, J lost 6 bases, and 9 bases lay in between. The germline V gene has CDR1 SGHRS and CDR2 YFSETQ. The CDR3 extends over 14 amino acids. DNA of the CDR3: TGCGCCAGCAGCTTGGCTGTCAACCCCGGGGAGCTGTTTTTT. It translates to CASSLAVNPGELFF.

This clone appeared a single time. For the CDR3, the DNA is TGTGCCAGCAGTACGCGGACGCAAAGGGACACTGAAGCTTTCTTT. Its translation: CASSTRTQRDTEAFF. The V call is TRBV6-5, the J call TRBJ1-1; D gene unclear. This CDR3 region has 15 residues. The ends were cut back, 5 bases at V and 3 bases at J, with 16 bases in the middle. The germline V gene has CDR1 MNHEY and CDR2 SVGAGI.

This clone is labeled as medium-sized. V is TRBV7-6 and J is TRBJ2-1, with 8 bases lining up with TRBD2. Germline V gives CDR1 SGHVS, CDR2 FNYEAQ. Unmatched junction bases numbered 1, after V lost 1 base and J lost 2 bases. The CDR3 contains 15 residues. The CDR3 here is CASSLGSGTYNEQFF. The CDR3 DNA is TGTGCCAGCAGCTTAGGTAGCGGGACCTACAATGAGCAGTTCTTC.

This clone was counted a few times. This chain uses TRBV6-5 with TRBJ2-1; D remains ambiguous. The V gene lost 6 bases and the J gene lost 7 bases, with 7 bases spanning the gap. Germline values: CDR1 MNHEY, CDR2 SVGAGI. There are 11 residues in the CDR3. The CDR3 DNA reads TGTGCCAGCAGCCGCCTGAATGAGCAGTTCTTC. As protein: CASSRLNEQFF.

The CDR3 is CASTPGRGPGNTEAFF. CDR3 nucleotide sequence: TGCGCCAGCACACCGGGAAGGGGGCCAGGGAACACTGAAGCTTTCTTT. The chain is built from TRBV5-1 and TRBJ1-1, with 7 nucleotides matching TRBD1. Germline trimming cut 6 bases from V and 1 base from J; bases unmatched to any gene: 12. Germline loops: CDR1 SGHRS, CDR2 YFSETQ. The CDR3 totals 16 residues. Filled out from reference TRBV5-1 and TRBJ1-1, the complete variable domain reads KAGVTQTPRYLIKTRGQQVTLSCSPISGHRSVSWYQQTPGQGLQFLFEYFSETQRNKGNFPGRFSGRQFSNSRSEMNVSTLELGDSALYLCASTPGRGPGNTEAFFGQGTRLTVV.

The gene calls are TRBV19 and TRBJ2-1, with no clear D. CDR3 length: 13 amino acids. Between the trimmed V and J ends, which lost 3 bases and 9 bases, there was a span of 12 bases. From germline, CDR1 is LNHDA and CDR2 SQIVND (reference sequence). DNA of the CDR3: TGTGCCAGTAGTATGGACCGAAGAGGTGAGCAGTTCTTC. Its protein product is CASSMDRRGEQFF.

The chain couples TRBV19 to TRBJ2-7; 7 nucleotides match TRBD2. Trimming at V came to 7 bases and at J to 4 bases, leaving 10 bases not matched to a gene. The CDR3 covers 14 residues. From germline, CDR1 is LNHDA and CDR2 SQIVND (reference sequence). Here the CDR3 DNA reads TGTGCCAGTACCCCCGGGCGCGGGGGTTACGAGCAGTACTTC. It yields the protein CASTPGRGGYEQYF.

The chain employs TRBV7-6 and TRBJ2-3; 14 bases fit TRBD2. The V segment lost 5 bases and the J segment 6 bases; nucleotides outside the gene matches: 7. Germline V gene sequence: CDR1 SGHVS, CDR2 FNYEAQ. This CDR3 has 16 residues. CDR3 in amino acids: CASSPTSGGALDTQYF. The DNA for the CDR3 is TGTGCCAGCAGCCCGACTAGCGGGGGGGCCCTCGATACGCAGTATTTT. The whole variable domain, remainder taken from reference TRBV7-6 and TRBJ2-3, is GAGVSQSPRYKVTKRGQDVALRCDPISGHVSLYWYRQALGQGPEFLTYFNYEAQQDKSGLPNDRFSAERPEGSISTLTIQRTEQRDSAMYRCASSPTSGGALDTQYFGPGTRLTVL.